This TCR beta chain was sequenced during a study of PD-L1 blockade in urothelial cancer. Overall study: Blood underwent analysis 3 weeks (second dose) and 6 weeks after treatment began. A median approximately 150,000 T cells were found in blood samples. Study findings and constraints: TCR clonality was measured in pretreatment peripheral blood. Clonality below the median predicted better survival. Durable benefit accompanied greater 3-week expansion of tumor-associated blood clones.

On this clone: The antigen is unknown.

Time point noted: pretreatment peripheral blood. Clones were read by immunoSEQ multiplex PCR, and TCRdb kept only the in-frame ones, dropping some. The sample has 38,000 or so clones; around four fifths are singletons. V shed 6 bases, J shed 8 bases, and the junction held 10 bases outside the gene matches. CDR1 is SGHDT, CDR2 YYEEEE, per germline. The CDR3 has 14 amino acids. The TCR was taken from a man older than 75 with urothelial cancer. V usage is TRBV5-6 and J usage is TRBJ1-4, with TRBD1 matching over 7 bases. The material sequenced was PBMCs, taken around atezolizumab (anti-PD-L1) treatment. CDR3 region: CASTLGTEREKLFF. In DNA, the CDR3 is TGTGCCAGCACCCTCGGGACAGAAAGGGAAAAACTGTTTTTT.